This T cell receptor (beta chain) appears in the sequencing data of a study of tumor-infiltrating lymphocytes in localized non-small cell lung cancer. Study-wide context: Several tumor histologies, both smoking statuses, and some post-neoadjuvant chemotherapy samples were included.

As for this clone: The antigen is unknown.

The CDR3 extends over 17 amino acids. CDR1 and CDR2 from the germline V gene are MNHEY and SMNVEV (reference sequence). V dropped 2 bases and J dropped 3; count of bases not matched to a gene: 11. The study, taken as a whole, reports: Tumor T-cell fraction from TCR sequencing was not associated with recurrence-free survival (p = 0.61). Higher tumor T cell infiltration than in uninvolved lung was supported by TCRbeta sequencing. IM1 and IM2 tumors showed no difference in T-cell fraction.

Profiling relied on immunoSEQ multiplex PCR, and the TCRdb table lists in-frame clones only, not all of them. The sample lists more than 15,000 clones, 55% to 70% seen once, with under 7.5% in the top ten. Sequenced: lung tumor tissue. The receptor comes from a human donor with non-small cell lung cancer. The chain combines TRBV27 with TRBJ1-2, with 8 nucleotides matching TRBD1. This CDR3 is CASSLNGWTGRDYGYTF. The CDR3 coding sequence is TGTGCCAGCAGTTTAAATGGATGGACAGGGCGTGACTATGGCTACACCTTC.